The 2 T cell receptor beta chains presented below share a single source sample, sequenced in a study of blood T cell repertoires in COVID-19. Measured with immunoSEQ multiplex PCR; TCRdb has only the in-frame clones, and not every one. The sample contains about 35,000 clones, around 87% of which appear only once. The sample consisted of peripheral blood. Receptors were obtained from a man older than 75 with active COVID-19.

This chain links TRBV30 with TRBJ1-2, with D hard to call. This CDR3 has 14 residues. Germline V CDR1 and CDR2: GTSNPN, SVGIG (reference sequence). Between the trimmed V and J ends, which lost 3 bases and 4 bases, there was a span of 15 bases. The CDR3 DNA is TGTGCCTGGAGCGCTTGGCCGCTCGCCTATGGCTACACCTTC. It encodes CAWSAWPLAYGYTF.

CDR3 region: CASSLRLAGGQNEQFF. The DNA of the CDR3 is TGTGCCAGCAGTCTAAGACTAGCGGGAGGCCAAAATGAGCAGTTCTTC. This chain joins TRBV27 and TRBJ2-1, with TRBD2 identical over 13 bases. Trimming took 5 bases from V and 7 from J; bases not matched to a gene: 8. The CDR3 totals 16 residues. Germline V gene data show CDR1 as MNHEY and CDR2 as SMNVEV (reference sequence).